This T cell receptor (beta chain) appears in the sequencing data of a study of blood T cells in healthy people across ages. A second roughly 7 to 12 cycle PCR used barcoded and J-beta primers. TCRdb used MiXCR to reprocess the 5' RACE reads, holding one entry per CDR3 protein. The sample records about 1,500,000 distinct CDR3 sequences, 42% being singletons. The sample comprised blood. The TCR comes from a young woman in good health.

Written as DNA, the CDR3 is TGCAGTGCCCGTTCGCCGACAGGGCTGGACTACGAGCAGTACTTC. Protein: CSARSPTGLDYEQYF. V gene TRBV20-1 combines with J gene TRBJ2-4; TRBD1 aligns across 7 bases. The DNA end is a closer match to TRBJ2-7, so the J assignment may be wrong. Germline CDR1 reads DFQATT; CDR2 reads SNEGSKA (reference sequence). This CDR3 has 15 residues.